This TCR beta chain was identified in a study of T cell responses to AZD1222 COVID-19 vaccine. Background on the study: Second doses at about 4 or about 12 weeks were pooled.

Clones were read by immunoSEQ multiplex PCR, and TCRdb kept only the in-frame ones, dropping some. The sample records 95,000 to 150,000 clones, roughly 84% being singletons. Trimming stripped 5 bases from V and 0 bases from J, with 11 bases between. The CDR3 is made up of 16 amino acids. Germline assignment: CDR1 MDHEN and CDR2 SYDVKM. Concerning this clone itself: Its antigen is as yet unknown.

Study-level points and caveats: Spike was spanned by vaccine-associated CD4 TCRs, which were dominant at 160-218 and 743-854. Once two AZD1222 doses were given, Spike-specific TCR breadth and depth went up. The donor group comprised mostly white British people and more females; the analysis possibly underestimated clonal diversity.

The starting material was peripheral blood, obtained on day 0 of AZD1222 vaccination. The sequence was collected from an adult in good health. This sequence joins TRBV28 and TRBJ1-6, with no clear D. CDR3 nucleotides: TGTGCCAGCAGTCCGGGTGGGAGCTCCTATAATTCACCCCTCCACTTT. Translating it yields CASSPGGSSYNSPLHF.